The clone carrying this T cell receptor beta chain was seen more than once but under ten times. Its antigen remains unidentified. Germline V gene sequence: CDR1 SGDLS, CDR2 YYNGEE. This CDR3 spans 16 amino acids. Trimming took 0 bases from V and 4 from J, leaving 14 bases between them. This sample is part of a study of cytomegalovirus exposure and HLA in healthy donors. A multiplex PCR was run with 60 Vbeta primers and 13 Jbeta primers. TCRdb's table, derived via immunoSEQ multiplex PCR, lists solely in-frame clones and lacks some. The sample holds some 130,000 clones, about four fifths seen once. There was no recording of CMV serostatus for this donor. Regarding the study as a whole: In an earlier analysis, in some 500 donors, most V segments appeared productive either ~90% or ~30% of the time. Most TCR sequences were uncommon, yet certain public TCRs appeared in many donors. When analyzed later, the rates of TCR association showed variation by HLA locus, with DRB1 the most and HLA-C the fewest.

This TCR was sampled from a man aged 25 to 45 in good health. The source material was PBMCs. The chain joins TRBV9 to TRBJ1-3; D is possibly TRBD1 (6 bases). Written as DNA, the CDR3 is TGTGCCAGCAGCGTAGCAGGGGACCGCAACGGAAACACCATATATTTT. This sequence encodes CASSVAGDRNGNTIYF. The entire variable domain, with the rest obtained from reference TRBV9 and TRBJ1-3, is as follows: DSGVTQTPKHLITATGQRVTLRCSPRSGDLSVYWYQQSLDQGLQFLIQYYNGEERAKGNILERFSAQQFPDLHSELNLSSLELGDSALYFCASSVAGDRNGNTIYFGEGSWLTVV.